This TCR beta chain derives from a study of CD8 T cell repertoires and HIV-1 epitope variants. Overall study: Epitopes were three Gag families plus Nef HW9 and YT9. Separate from the cultures, 1M uncultured T cells served as baseline. The study's findings and limits: Most of the nine antigen-specific clonotypes appeared cross-reactive to autologous or escape variants.

This CDR3 has 13 amino acids. V was cut by 4 bases and J by 5 bases, with 10 bases left in between. Germline V CDR1 and CDR2: SGHNT, YYREEE (reference sequence). Notes on this clone: Its antigen is still unknown.

Sequencing of TCR beta CDR3 used immunoSEQ survey depth. Sequenced by immunoSEQ multiplex PCR; TCRdb stores in-frame clones only, minus some. The repertoire holds several thousand clones, with 65% as singletons. The TCR comes from a male donor with HIV. The genes are TRBV5-4 and TRBJ1-5; D gene uncertain. The sample consisted of cultured CD8+ T cells derived from PBMCs. CDR3 sequence: CASSLDPDQPQHF. The CDR3 DNA is TGTGCCAGCAGCCTGGACCCTGATCAGCCCCAGCATTTT.